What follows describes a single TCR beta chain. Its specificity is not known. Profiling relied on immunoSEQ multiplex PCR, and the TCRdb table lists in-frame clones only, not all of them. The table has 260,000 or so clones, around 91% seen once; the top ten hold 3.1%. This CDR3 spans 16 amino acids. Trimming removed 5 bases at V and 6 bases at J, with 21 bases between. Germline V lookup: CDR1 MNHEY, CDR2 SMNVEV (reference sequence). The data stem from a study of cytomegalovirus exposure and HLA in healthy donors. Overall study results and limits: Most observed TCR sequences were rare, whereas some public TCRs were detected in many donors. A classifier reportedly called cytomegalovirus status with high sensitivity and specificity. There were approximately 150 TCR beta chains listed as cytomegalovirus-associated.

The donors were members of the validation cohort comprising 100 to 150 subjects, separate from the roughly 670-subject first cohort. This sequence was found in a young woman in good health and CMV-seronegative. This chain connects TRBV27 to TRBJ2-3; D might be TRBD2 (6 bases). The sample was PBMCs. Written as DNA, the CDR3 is TGTGCCAGCAGTCCGGAGGCAGGGAGGATTTTGGATACGCAGTATTTT. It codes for CASSPEAGRILDTQYF.